This T cell receptor (beta chain) was recovered during a study of blood T cell repertoires in COVID-19. Across the study: The United States, Italy and Spain were the sources of the acute and convalescent COVID-19 samples. T cells, B-cell-depleted T cells, or PBMCs provided the cDNA or gDNA that served as material.

The table came from immunoSEQ multiplex PCR; TCRdb's copy has only in-frame clones and leaves some out. The sample has roughly 250,000 clones; roughly 91% are singletons. This clone turned up a few times. This receptor was obtained from a woman aged 40 to 50 with acute COVID-19. The sample taken for sequencing was PBMCs or T cells enriched from blood (not recorded which).

The CDR3 is CASSLDPGDTEAFF. The CDR3 DNA reads TGTGCCAGCAGCTTAGATCCCGGTGACACTGAAGCTTTCTTT. This chain uses TRBV11-3 with TRBJ1-1, with D unresolved. The CDR3 loop spans 14 amino acids. With 0 bases removed from V and 3 bases from J, the gap between germline ends came to 8 bases. From germline, CDR1 is SGHNT and CDR2 YENEEA.